A single sample is the source of the 16 T cell receptor beta chains below, sequenced in a study of T cells in localized non-small cell lung cancer. Produced via immunoSEQ multiplex PCR; TCRdb's table is partial and in-frame only. This repertoire shows fewer than 25,000 clones, about 91% found once; its top ten account for 2.5% to 3%. Sequences were derived from peripheral blood, sampled before any cancer treatment. Receptors originate from a woman between 35 and 70 years old with stage I lung adenocarcinoma.

The chain carries TRBV7-2 and TRBJ2-1; 10 bases match TRBD2. CDR3 length equals 18 residues. The V gene end was trimmed by 6 bases and the J gene end by 0 bases; junction bases not matched to a gene: 11. Germline values: CDR1 SGHTA, CDR2 FQGNSA. CDR3 loop: CASRPTLAGASSYNEQFF. For the CDR3, the DNA is TGTGCCAGCAGACCTACCCTAGCGGGGGCCAGCTCCTACAATGAGCAGTTCTTC.

The chain uses TRBV7-8 and TRBJ1-4; D is unresolved. In germline, CDR1 is SGHVS, CDR2 FQNEAQ. The CDR3 covers 12 residues. V lost 5 bases and J 5 bases, leaving 6 bases between the germline ends. The CDR3 nucleotides are TGTGCCAGCAGCCCACGAAATGAAAAACTGTTTTTT. This translates into CASSPRNEKLFF.

CDR3 protein: CASSGGGSYNEQFF. The CDR3 coding sequence is TGTGCCAGCAGCGGAGGCGGGAGTTACAATGAGCAGTTCTTC. This sequence joins TRBV9 and TRBJ2-1; 7 nucleotides line up with TRBD2. The CDR3 has 14 residues. Germline V gives CDR1 SGDLS, CDR2 YYNGEE. Unmatched junction bases numbered 4, after V lost 3 bases and J lost 4 bases.

The gene calls are TRBV6-1 and TRBJ2-3; D gene uncertain. Trimming pared 0 bases from V and 5 bases from J, leaving 6 bases between. The germline gives CDR1 MNHNS, CDR2 SASEGT. This CDR3 spans 13 amino acids. In DNA, the CDR3 is TGTGCCAGCAGTGAAGCTACGGAAGATACGCAGTATTTT. Encoded protein: CASSEATEDTQYF.

V usage is TRBV4-2 and J usage is TRBJ2-5; D remains ambiguous. Germline values: CDR1 LGHNA, CDR2 YNFKEQ. V lost 5 bases to trimming and J lost 4 bases, with 14 bases between them. This CDR3 has 14 amino acids. CDR3 nucleotide sequence: TGTGCCAGCAGCTTGGGCAGGCGTGGAGAGACCCAGTACTTC. It codes for CASSLGRRGETQYF.

The chain joins TRBV6-4 to TRBJ1-6, with D unresolved. V lost 7 bases, J lost 7 bases, and 14 bases lay in between. The CDR3 covers 14 residues. CDR1 is MRHNA, CDR2 SNTAGT, per germline. The CDR3 nucleotides read TGTGCCAGCAAGGACGGAAATCGGAATTCACCCCTCCACTTT. Encoded protein: CASKDGNRNSPLHF.

The rearrangement joins TRBV15 to TRBJ2-1; 8 bases line up with TRBD1. V lost 4 bases, J lost 2 bases, and 7 bases stayed unmatched. The V gene's germline CDR1 is LNHNV and CDR2 YYDKDF (reference sequence). This CDR3 contains 16 residues. The CDR3 sequence is CATSILGQGAYNEQFF. For the CDR3, the DNA is TGTGCCACCAGCATCCTCGGACAGGGCGCCTACAATGAGCAGTTCTTC.

The chain links TRBV5-4 to TRBJ1-1, with D uncertain. Looked up from germline, CDR1 is SGHNT and CDR2 is YYREEE (reference sequence). The CDR3 totals 13 residues. V was pared by 0 bases and J by 2 bases, with 5 bases between. CDR3 residues: CASSLDTNTEAFF. The CDR3 nucleotides are TGTGCCAGCAGCTTGGATACAAACACTGAAGCTTTCTTT. Variable domain in full (rest from reference TRBV5-4 and TRBJ1-1): ETGVTQSPTHLIKTRGQQVTLRCSSQSGHNTVSWYQQALGQGPQFIFQYYREEENGRGNFPPRFSGLQFPNYSSELNVNALELDDSALYLCASSLDTNTEAFFGQGTRLTVV.

The CDR3 region has the DNA TGTGCCAGCAGTAGCCTGGGACAGCCCTACAGGGAAGCTTTCTTT. Residues: CASSSLGQPYREAFF. The chain has TRBV25-1 and TRBJ1-1; 7 nucleotides align to TRBD1. The V segment lost 5 bases and the J segment 8 bases; nucleotides outside the gene matches: 14. This CDR3 has 15 amino acids. CDR1 MGHDK and CDR2 SYGVNS come from the germline V gene.

This clone showed up just a few times. The chain recombines TRBV5-8 with TRBJ1-5; a possible D gene is TRBD1 (5 bases). The CDR3 runs 17 residues. Trimming stripped 0 bases from V and 6 bases from J, with 19 bases between. Germline V gene lookup returns CDR1 SGHTS and CDR2 YDEGEE. Here the CDR3 reads CASSLVIVRGGTQPQHF. CDR3 nucleotides: TGTGCCAGCAGCTTGGTCATTGTGCGCGGAGGGACTCAGCCCCAGCATTTT.

V usage is TRBV6-1 and J usage is TRBJ2-1, with no clear D. Trimming shortened V by 8 bases and J by 8 bases, and 13 bases separated the two germline ends. Germline CDR1 MNHNS, CDR2 SASEGT. This CDR3 comprises 12 residues. CDR3 DNA sequence: TGTGCCAGCCGCGGCCCCATCGATGAGCAGTTCTTC. Translation gives CASRGPIDEQFF.

This rearrangement joins TRBV11-3 to TRBJ2-7; 11 positions agree with TRBD1. From germline, CDR1 is SGHNT and CDR2 YENEEA. J was trimmed by 0 bases and V by 5 bases; bases with no gene match: 3. There are 15 residues in the CDR3. CDR3 sequence: CASSKGQGDSYEQYF. CDR3 bases: TGTGCCAGCAGCAAGGGACAGGGGGACTCCTACGAGCAGTACTTC.

As to this clone: Other nucleotide sequences from this sample produce the same CDR3. This chain uses TRBV18 with TRBJ1-2; the D gene is possibly TRBD1 (6 bases). Germline loops: CDR1 KGHSH, CDR2 LQKENI. The CDR3 is made up of 14 amino acids. V lost 4 bases, J lost 2 bases, and 11 bases lay in between. The CDR3, as DNA: TGTGCCAGCTCACTAAATCAGGGGAACTATGGCTACACCTTC. Translation: CASSLNQGNYGYTF.

The CDR3: CASSLATGAPTGELFF. In nucleotides, the CDR3 is TGTGCCAGCAGCTTAGCGACAGGGGCGCCCACCGGGGAGCTGTTTTTT. V gene TRBV7-9 combines with J gene TRBJ2-2; 8 nucleotides agree with TRBD1. The CDR3 runs to 16 residues. CDR1 and CDR2 from the germline V gene are SEHNR and FQNEAQ (reference sequence). V lost 0 bases and J lost 4; bases outside the gene matches: 4.

This chain links TRBV6-5 with TRBJ1-2; 7 bases fit TRBD1. The CDR3 is 13 residues long. V dropped 6 bases and J dropped 3; count of bases not matched to a gene: 4. Germline V gene sequence: CDR1 MNHEY, CDR2 SVGAGI. This CDR3 is CASRITGDYGYTF. The DNA for the CDR3 is TGTGCCAGCAGAATAACAGGGGACTATGGCTACACCTTC.

The chain couples TRBV25-1 to TRBJ2-7; TRBD1 matches at 7 bases. The CDR3 is made up of 13 amino acids. Germline V CDR1 and CDR2: MGHDK, SYGVNS. Trimming at V came to 5 bases and at J to 9 bases, leaving 10 bases not matched to a gene. CDR3 loop: CASSSGTAPGQYF. In DNA, the CDR3 is TGTGCCAGCAGTTCAGGGACAGCCCCGGGGCAGTACTTC.